This TCR beta chain was sequenced in a study of blood T cell repertoires in COVID-19. Turning to the study itself: The cDNA or gDNA used as material had been derived from T cells, B-cell-depleted T cells, or PBMCs.

The germline CDR1 and CDR2 sequences are SNHLY and FYNNEI. The CDR3 totals 18 residues. The V gene end was trimmed by 7 bases and the J gene end by 3 bases; junction bases not matched to a gene: 16. The method was immunoSEQ multiplex PCR; TCRdb's version includes in-frame clones alone and lacks a portion of them. The table has around 270,000 clones, about 89% seen once. This sequence joins TRBV2 and TRBJ2-2; 8 nucleotides align to TRBD2. What was sequenced was peripheral blood. The source is a woman aged 50 to 60 with acute or convalescent COVID-19. The DNA for the CDR3 is TGTGCCAGCATTCTCGGGGTAGCGGGAAACAAAGACACCGGGGAGCTGTTTTTT. Translated, it gives CASILGVAGNKDTGELFF.